This T cell receptor (beta chain) was captured in a study of shared clonotypes between healthy human individuals. TCRdb keeps only in-frame clones here, not all; method: immunoSEQ multiplex PCR. The data contain roughly 2.6 million clones, around nine tenths of them singletons. CDR3 size: 17 residues. V shed 4 bases and J shed 0 bases, with 18 bases lying between them. The germline V gene has CDR1 ENHRY and CDR2 SYGVKD. This chain joins TRBV10-3 and TRBJ1-1; D is perhaps TRBD1 (6 bases). The clonotype comes from a man aged 18 to 30 in good health. The specimen was naive CD4+ T cells sorted from blood. As for subset: CD45RA+ positively selected. The chain's CDR3 is CAISGQEALVMNTEAFF. In DNA, the CDR3 is TGTGCCATCAGTGGACAGGAGGCTCTTGTCATGAACACTGAAGCTTTCTTT.